These T cell receptor beta chains were read from a single sample in a study of cytomegalovirus exposure and HLA in healthy donors. Clones were sequenced by immunoSEQ multiplex PCR, and TCRdb holds only the in-frame ones, with some missing. This table has roughly 300,000 clones, roughly 87% appearing once. The sample comprised PBMCs. These receptors originate from a young woman in good health and CMV-seropositive. Both conserved end residues are part of each CDR3. The order of the fields is clone size, J gene, D gene, V gene, CDR3 protein, CDR3 DNA. The D gene is left open where the match is weak. Only some rows state a clone size, as once, few, many or a class for expanded clones.

NA TRBJ2-7 TRBD2 TRBV7-6 CASSLDTSANSYEQYF TGTGCCAGCAGCTTAGATACTAGCGCGAACTCCTACGAGCAGTACTTC
NA TRBJ1-5 NA TRBV30 CAWSVKYGQEPQHF TGTGCCTGGAGTGTAAAGTACGGCCAAGAGCCCCAGCATTTT
once TRBJ1-1 NA TRBV28 CASSPPGQDRTEAFF TGTGCCAGCAGTCCCCCGGGGCAGGATCGGACTGAAGCTTTCTTT
few TRBJ1-1 NA TRBV7-2 CASSLGRNTEAFF TGTGCCAGCAGCTTAGGACGGAACACTGAAGCTTTCTTT
NA TRBJ2-5 NA TRBV10-2 CASSGGRVPAGGQETQYF TGCGCCAGCAGTGGGGGCAGGGTCCCGGCTGGCGGTCAAGAGACCCAGTACTTC
NA TRBJ2-1 TRBD1 TRBV29-1 CSVVRQGYYNEQFF TGCAGCGTTGTCCGACAGGGTTACTACAATGAGCAGTTCTTC
NA TRBJ1-1 NA TRBV19 CASSIVQQNTEAFF TGTGCCAGTAGTATAGTACAGCAGAACACTGAAGCTTTCTTT
NA TRBJ2-7 TRBD2 TRBV7-2 CASSTAAGVGLYEQYF TGTGCCAGCAGCACAGCCGCGGGAGTCGGCCTCTACGAGCAGTACTTC
NA TRBJ2-7 NA TRBV6-1 CASNTGVVDYEQYF TGTGCCAGCAACACAGGTGTGGTTGACTACGAGCAGTACTTC
NA TRBJ1-6 NA TRBV10-2 CASSESRSPLHF TGCGCCAGCAGTGAGTCGAGATCACCCCTCCACTTT
NA TRBJ1-2 TRBD1 TRBV27 CASSRSRTGYNYGYTF TGTGCCAGCAGCAGAAGTCGGACAGGTTATAACTATGGCTACACCTTC
few TRBJ2-7 NA TRBV28 CASSLNHYEQYF TGTGCCAGCAGTTTAAATCACTACGAGCAGTACTTC
few TRBJ1-1 TRBD1 TRBV6-5 CASRRTGAEAFF TGTGCCAGCAGGAGGACAGGGGCTGAAGCTTTCTTT
NA TRBJ2-1 NA TRBV5-4 CASSLPGGGYNEQFF TGTGCCAGCAGCTTGCCAGGGGGGGGGTACAATGAGCAGTTCTTC